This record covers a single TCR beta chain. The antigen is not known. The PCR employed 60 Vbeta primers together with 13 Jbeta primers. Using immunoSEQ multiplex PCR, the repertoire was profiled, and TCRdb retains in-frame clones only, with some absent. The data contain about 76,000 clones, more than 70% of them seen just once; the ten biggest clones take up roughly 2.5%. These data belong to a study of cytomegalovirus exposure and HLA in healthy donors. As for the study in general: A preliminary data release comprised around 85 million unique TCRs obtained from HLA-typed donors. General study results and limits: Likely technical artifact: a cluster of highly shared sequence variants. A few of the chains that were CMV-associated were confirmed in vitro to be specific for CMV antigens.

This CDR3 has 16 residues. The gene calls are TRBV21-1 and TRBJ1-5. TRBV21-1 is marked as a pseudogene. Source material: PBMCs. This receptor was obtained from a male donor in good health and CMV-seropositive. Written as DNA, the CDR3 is TGTGCCAGCAGCAAAAGATATGTGAGAAGCAATCAGCCCCAGCATTTT. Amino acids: CASSKRYVRSNQPQHF.